Shown below are 2 T cell receptor beta chains from a single sample sequenced in a study of blood T cell repertoires in COVID-19. Only in-frame clones appear in the TCRdb table, and some are missing; sequencing was by immunoSEQ multiplex PCR. The repertoire holds fewer than 350,000 clones, 80% to 90% seen once, with about 4.6% in the top ten. The sequencing sample was made of peripheral blood. The receptors originated from a man between 40 and 49 years old with acute or convalescent COVID-19.

The chain recombines TRBV25-1 with TRBJ1-1, with 12 bases that match TRBD1. Germline CDR1 reads MGHDK; CDR2 reads SYGVNS. The CDR3 covers 14 residues. Trimming cost V 4 bases and J 5 bases; bases outside gene matches: 2. The CDR3 region has the DNA TGTGCCAGCAGTGGGGACAGGGGGCTAACTGAAGCTTTCTTT. It is translated as CASSGDRGLTEAFF.

This sequence joins TRBV2 and TRBJ1-5; 8 bases map to TRBD1. The V and J ends lost 4 bases and 11 bases, in that order; junction bases with no gene match: 7. Looked up from germline, CDR1 is SNHLY and CDR2 is FYNNEI. CDR3 size: 13 residues. CDR3 DNA: TGTGCCAGCAGTGGGGGTCCGGGACAGGCCCAGCATTTT. Amino acids: CASSGGPGQAQHF.